These 27 T cell receptor beta chains were all obtained from the same sample, sequenced in a study of cytomegalovirus exposure and HLA in healthy donors. The PCR was carried out with 60 Vbeta primers and 13 Jbeta primers. Assay used: immunoSEQ multiplex PCR; TCRdb lists only in-frame clones, some missing. The repertoire includes around 180,000 clones, 75% to 85% of them detected once, and 2.1% sits in the top ten. Sequences were obtained from PBMCs. These receptors all come from a woman between 18 and 30 years old in good health and CMV-seropositive.

This clone is a singleton in its sample. The chain recombines TRBV6-4 with TRBJ1-6; the D gene is possibly TRBD1 (5 bases). Germline CDR1 is MRHNA and CDR2 is SNTAGT. The ends were cut back, 0 bases at V and 5 bases at J, with 8 bases in the middle. This CDR3 region has 15 residues. CDR3 residues: CASSDSGGDNSPLHF. The CDR3 nucleotides read TGTGCCAGCAGTGACTCGGGGGGGGATAATTCACCCCTCCACTTT.

This chain links TRBV30 with TRBJ2-7, with 9 bases lining up with TRBD1. V lost 7 bases to trimming and J lost 6 bases; unmatched junction nucleotides: 7. The CDR3 is made up of 12 amino acids. Germline CDR1 reads GTSNPN; CDR2 reads SVGIG (reference sequence). The CDR3 nucleotides are TGTGCCTCGGACAGGGGTATTCGCGAGCAGTACTTC. As protein: CASDRGIREQYF.

This clone occurred a few times. This chain links TRBV4-2 with TRBJ2-2; 8 positions agree with TRBD1. J gave up 6 bases and V 0 bases, and 12 bases lay outside the gene matches. There are 18 residues in the CDR3. In germline, CDR1 is LGHNA, CDR2 YNFKEQ. In DNA form, the CDR3 reads TGTGCCAGCAGCCAAGATTTTTCAGGGGGCGCGAAAGCCGGGGAGCTGTTTTTT. Its protein is CASSQDFSGGAKAGELFF.

This clone was observed a single time. V gene TRBV27 combines with J gene TRBJ1-2, with 9 bases lining up with TRBD1. Germline CDR1 and CDR2: MNHEY and SMNVEV (reference sequence). The CDR3 extends over 14 amino acids. The trim removed 5 bases at V and 7 bases at J, leaving 8 bases unmatched. CDR3 in amino acids: CASSTRTGVAGYTF. In DNA form, the CDR3 reads TGTGCCAGCAGTACCCGGACAGGGGTGGCTGGCTACACCTTC.

The chain couples TRBV7-8 to TRBJ2-3; 10 bases match TRBD2. The CDR3 totals 16 residues. Trimming removed 4 bases from V and 2 bases from J; junction bases left unmatched: 6. CDR1 is SGHVS and CDR2 is FQNEAQ in the germline V gene. The CDR3 here is CASSSLAGVYTDTQYF. CDR3 DNA sequence: TGTGCCAGCAGCTCCCTAGCGGGGGTGTACACAGATACGCAGTATTTT.

The V call is TRBV6-1, the J call TRBJ2-3; 8 bases agree with TRBD2. CDR3 length equals 14 residues. From germline, CDR1 is MNHNS and CDR2 SASEGT. V dropped 6 bases and J dropped 3; count of bases not matched to a gene: 5. CDR3 sequence reads: CASSGGGYTDTQYF. The CDR3 bases are TGTGCCAGCAGCGGCGGGGGGTATACAGATACGCAGTATTTT.

The chain employs TRBV6-5 and TRBJ2-7, with 7 bases lining up with TRBD2. V was clipped by 5 bases and J by 4 bases; unmatched bases: 5. The CDR3 is 13 residues long. In germline, CDR1 is MNHEY, CDR2 SVGAGI. Here the CDR3 reads CASSPGTKYEQYV. The CDR3 DNA is TGTGCCAGCAGTCCCGGGACTAAATACGAGCAGTACGTC.

The chain combines TRBV7-2 with TRBJ1-2, with TRBD1 identical over 7 bases. CDR3 size: 13 residues. CDR1 is SGHTA and CDR2 is FQGNSA in the germline V gene. After removal of 5 bases from V and 6 bases from J, the junction contained 6 bases not matched to a gene. The CDR3 loop is CASSPDRVNGYTF. CDR3 bases: TGTGCCAGCAGCCCAGACAGGGTGAATGGCTACACCTTC.

The chain has TRBV5-1 and TRBJ2-7; 9 bases align to TRBD1. Germline lookup yields CDR1 SGHRS and CDR2 YFSETQ. The CDR3 spans 13 residues. V was pared by 4 bases and J by 2 bases, with 1 base of the junction left unmatched. The CDR3 protein is CASSRTGAYEQYF. CDR3 coding DNA: TGCGCCAGCAGCCGGACAGGGGCCTACGAGCAGTACTTC.

Of note for this clone: The junction departs from the called germline gene at one end, perhaps through a read error. This specimen includes other DNA sequences encoding the same CDR3. The gene calls are TRBV30 and TRBJ2-3; 8 bases are a match to TRBD2. The CDR3 runs to 15 residues. CDR1 and CDR2 (germline): GTSNPN, SVGIG (reference sequence). Here the CDR3 reads CAWSLAGGGTDTQYF. The CDR3, as DNA: TGCGCCTGGTCCTTGGCGGGGGGCGGCACAGATACGCAGTATTTT. Drawing the rest from reference TRBV30 and TRBJ2-3, the complete variable domain is SQTIHQWPATLVQPVGSPLSLECTVEGTSNPNLYWYRQAAGRGLQLLFYSVGIGQISSEVPQNLSASRPQDRQFILSSKKLLLSDSGFYLCAWSLAGGGTDTQYFGPGTRLTVL.

CDR3 bases: TGTGCCAGCAGACGGGGTGGGGACACCGGGGAGCTGTTTTTT. This gives the protein CASRRGGDTGELFF. V is TRBV6-5 and J is TRBJ2-2; the D gene is possibly TRBD2 (5 bases). Trimming removed 6 bases at V and 3 bases at J, with 11 bases between. This CDR3 is built from 14 residues. CDR1 and CDR2 (germline): MNHEY, SVGAGI.

This clone was seen a handful of times. The V call is TRBV27, the J call TRBJ2-7, with TRBD1 identical over 12 bases. The CDR3 totals 13 residues. Germline trimming cut 7 bases from V and 5 bases from J; bases unmatched to any gene: 3. Germline CDR1 is MNHEY and CDR2 is SMNVEV (reference sequence). CDR3 nucleotides: TGTGCCAGCATGGGACAGGGGGCTCACGAGCAGTACTTC. Its protein product is CASMGQGAHEQYF.

The chain recombines TRBV7-2 with TRBJ2-7; TRBD2 matches at 15 bases. Germline-derived CDR1 and CDR2 are SGHTA and FQGNSA. The CDR3 loop spans 16 amino acids. V lost 1 base, J lost 8 bases, and 6 bases stayed unmatched. CDR3 nucleotide sequence: TGTGCCAGCAGCTTAGGGGAGGGACTAGCGGGGGGCAAGCAGTACTTC. Its protein is CASSLGEGLAGGKQYF.

The V gene is TRBV6-6, the J gene TRBJ2-7; TRBD1 agrees at 8 bases. This CDR3 region has 14 residues. V trimming: 5 bases; J trimming: 3 bases; junction bases outside the gene matches: 6. Germline CDR1 and CDR2: MNHNY and SVGAGI (reference sequence). The CDR3 DNA follows: TGTGCCAGCAGTGAGACCGGGACAGGCTACGAGCAGTACGTC. It specifies CASSETGTGYEQYV.

The V gene is TRBV27, the J gene TRBJ2-5, with D tentatively TRBD1 (5 bases). Germline V gene lookup returns CDR1 MNHEY and CDR2 SMNVEV (reference sequence). The CDR3 runs to 11 residues. The V gene lost 7 bases and the J gene lost 7 bases, with 10 bases spanning the gap. CDR3 nucleotides: TGTGCCAGCATCTGGGGCGGGACCCAGTACTTC. Protein: CASIWGGTQYF.

This chain connects TRBV27 to TRBJ1-5; 8 bases agree with TRBD1. V trimming: 4 bases; J trimming: 7 bases; junction bases outside the gene matches: 9. There are 15 residues in the CDR3. Germline V gene lookup returns CDR1 MNHEY and CDR2 SMNVEV (reference sequence). CDR3 region: CASSSTGVLGQPQHF. Here the CDR3 DNA reads TGTGCCAGCAGTTCGACAGGGGTGCTAGGCCAGCCCCAGCATTTT.

J is TRBJ2-7 and V is TRBV5-1; 9 nucleotides match TRBD2. The CDR3 totals 17 residues. Germline-derived CDR1 and CDR2 are SGHRS and YFSETQ. V was clipped by 4 bases and J by 1 base; unmatched bases: 12. CDR3 DNA sequence: TGCGCCAGCAGCCTTGTAACCGGGACTAGCATTTCCTACGAGCAGTACTTC. Its protein is CASSLVTGTSISYEQYF.

The chain employs TRBV6-6 and TRBJ2-3; 8 bases are a match to TRBD1. CDR1 is MNHNY, CDR2 SVGAGI, per germline (reference sequence). The CDR3 covers 14 residues. The J segment lost 4 bases and the V segment lost 6 bases, leaving 6 bases of the junction unmatched. CDR3 region: CASRRTGSADTQYF. As DNA, the CDR3 is TGTGCCAGCAGGAGGACAGGGTCAGCAGATACGCAGTATTTT.

The genes are TRBV4-1 and TRBJ2-2; 8 bases fit TRBD1. The V segment lost 5 bases and the J segment 5 bases; nucleotides outside the gene matches: 7. Germline V CDR1 and CDR2: MGHRA, YSYEKL. This CDR3 is 15 amino acids long. The CDR3, as DNA: TGCGCCAGCAGCAGGACAGGGACGCTAACCGGGGAGCTGTTTTTT. This translates into CASSRTGTLTGELFF.

The rearrangement links TRBV18 to TRBJ2-3; 7 bases are shared with TRBD1. The germline gives CDR1 KGHSH, CDR2 LQKENI. The V gene end was trimmed by 5 bases and the J gene end by 1 base; junction bases not matched to a gene: 6. CDR3 length: 15 amino acids. CDR3 in DNA: TGTGCCAGCTCATCACAGGGGTATGGCACAGATACGCAGTATTTT. Its protein is CASSSQGYGTDTQYF.

This chain uses TRBV29-1 with TRBJ2-3; 12 positions agree with TRBD2. V lost 3 bases to trimming and J lost 5 bases; unmatched junction nucleotides: 3. Germline V gene data show CDR1 as SQVTM and CDR2 as ANQGSEA. The CDR3 runs 14 residues. DNA for the CDR3: TGCAGCGTTGATAAGACTAGCGGGGGAGATACGCAGTATTTT. Protein sequence: CSVDKTSGGDTQYF.

This clone was seen only a few times. The chain couples TRBV4-1 to TRBJ2-2; D possibly corresponds to TRBD1 (5 bases). CDR1 MGHRA and CDR2 YSYEKL come from the germline V gene. This CDR3 is built from 15 residues. Trimming removed 4 bases at V and 6 bases at J, with 15 bases between. The CDR3 DNA sequence: TGCGCCAGCAGCCGATCTAGGTTGGGGCCCGGGGAGCTGTTTTTT. Its translation is CASSRSRLGPGELFF.

This chain joins TRBV6-1 and TRBJ2-2; 10 bases match TRBD2. CDR1 and CDR2 (germline): MNHNS, SASEGT. CDR3 length: 16 amino acids. The V and J ends lost 1 base and 7 bases, in that order; junction bases with no gene match: 6. CDR3 DNA: TGTGCCAGCAGTGAAGGTAGCGGGGGGCCGAACGGGGAGCTGTTTTTT. Translated, it gives CASSEGSGGPNGELFF.

The chain links TRBV28 to TRBJ2-7; 7 bases align to TRBD1. The CDR3 spans 15 residues. After removal of 2 bases from V and 3 bases from J, the junction contained 7 bases not matched to a gene. CDR1 and CDR2 from the germline V gene are MDHEN and SYDVKM. The CDR3 region has the DNA TGTGCCAGCAGTTTAGGGGGCGCAGGGGGCTACGAGCAGTACTTC. Amino acid sequence: CASSLGGAGGYEQYF.

The chain recombines TRBV19 with TRBJ2-1, with TRBD1 identical over 9 bases. The CDR3 runs to 15 residues. Trimming at V came to 7 bases and at J to 10 bases, leaving 14 bases not matched to a gene. The germline CDR1 and CDR2 sequences are LNHDA and SQIVND (reference sequence). CDR3 sequence reads: CASTLQGARGKEQFF. CDR3 DNA sequence: TGTGCCAGTACCTTACAGGGGGCTCGAGGTAAGGAGCAGTTCTTC.

The chain joins TRBV6-5 to TRBJ1-2, with D maybe TRBD1 (6 bases). V lost 1 base and J 8 bases, leaving 11 bases between the germline ends. The V gene's germline CDR1 is MNHEY and CDR2 SVGAGI. The CDR3 contains 13 residues. The CDR3 sequence is CASSYFQGSGYTF. CDR3 sequence (DNA): TGTGCCAGCAGTTACTTTCAGGGGAGCGGCTACACCTTC.

The chain couples TRBV19 to TRBJ1-1, with D perhaps matching TRBD1 (6 bases). Deletions cut 7 bases from V and 4 bases from J, with 16 bases between. Germline assignment: CDR1 LNHDA and CDR2 SQIVND (reference sequence). This CDR3 contains 14 residues. CDR3 DNA sequence: TGTGCCAGTACCCAGACAGGTGGGGGCACTGAAGCTTTCTTT. Translated, it gives CASTQTGGGTEAFF.